This TCR beta chain was identified during a study of blood T cell repertoires in COVID-19. Study-level background: Nucleic acid was either cDNA or gDNA, and it came from T cells, B-cell-depleted T cells, or PBMCs.

The repertoire was sequenced with immunoSEQ multiplex PCR; TCRdb's copy has only in-frame clones and lacks some. The sample includes around 200,000 clones, about four fifths of them seen just once. The CDR3 runs 14 residues. J lost 5 bases, V lost 7 bases, and 9 bases had no gene match. In germline, CDR1 is LNHDA, CDR2 SQIVND (reference sequence). Sequencing was done on a sample of peripheral blood. V is TRBV19 and J is TRBJ1-2; 8 bases line up with TRBD1. This sequence was found in a man aged 35 to 55 with active or convalescent COVID-19. The CDR3 DNA sequence: TGTGCCAGTACCCCCGGACAGGGATTTTATGGCTACACCTTC. The encoded protein is CASTPGQGFYGYTF.